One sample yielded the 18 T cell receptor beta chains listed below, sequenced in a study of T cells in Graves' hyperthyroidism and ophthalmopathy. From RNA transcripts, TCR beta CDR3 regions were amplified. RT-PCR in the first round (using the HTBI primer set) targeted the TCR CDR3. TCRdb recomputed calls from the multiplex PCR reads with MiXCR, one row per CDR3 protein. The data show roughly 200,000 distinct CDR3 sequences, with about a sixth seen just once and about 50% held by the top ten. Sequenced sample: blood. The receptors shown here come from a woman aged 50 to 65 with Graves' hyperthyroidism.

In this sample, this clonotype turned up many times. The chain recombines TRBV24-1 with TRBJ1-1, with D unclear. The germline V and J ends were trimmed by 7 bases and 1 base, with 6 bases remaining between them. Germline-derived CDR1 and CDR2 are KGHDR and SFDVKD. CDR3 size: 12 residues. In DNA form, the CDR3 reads TGTGCCACCAGCGCGGGGAACACTGAAGCTTTCTTT. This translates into CATSAGNTEAFF.

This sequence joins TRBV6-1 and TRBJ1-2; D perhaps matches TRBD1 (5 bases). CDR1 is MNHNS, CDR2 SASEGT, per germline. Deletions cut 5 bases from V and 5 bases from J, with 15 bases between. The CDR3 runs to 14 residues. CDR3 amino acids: CASSRAGSGYGYTF. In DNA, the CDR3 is TGTGCCAGCAGTAGGGCAGGGAGTGGTTATGGCTACACCTTC.

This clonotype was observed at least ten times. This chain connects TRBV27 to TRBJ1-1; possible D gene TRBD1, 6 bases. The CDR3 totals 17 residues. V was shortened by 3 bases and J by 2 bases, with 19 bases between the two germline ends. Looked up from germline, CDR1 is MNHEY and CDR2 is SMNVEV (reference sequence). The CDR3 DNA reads TGTGCCAGCAGTTTCGCAATTAGGGGGAGAATAAACACTGAAGCTTTCTTT. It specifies CASSFAIRGRINTEAFF.

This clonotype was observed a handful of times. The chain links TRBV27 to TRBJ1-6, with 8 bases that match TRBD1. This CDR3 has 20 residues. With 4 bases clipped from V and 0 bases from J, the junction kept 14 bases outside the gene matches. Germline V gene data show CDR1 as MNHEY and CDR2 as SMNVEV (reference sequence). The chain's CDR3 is CASSYTYLGQANSYNSPLHF. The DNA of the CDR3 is TGTGCCAGCAGTTATACGTACCTGGGACAGGCAAACTCCTATAATTCACCCCTCCACTTT.

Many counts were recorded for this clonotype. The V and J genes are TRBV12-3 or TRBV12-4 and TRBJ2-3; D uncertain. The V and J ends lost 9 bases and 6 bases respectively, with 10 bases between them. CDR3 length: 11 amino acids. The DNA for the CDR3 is TGTGCCAGTTCGAACGGGGATACGCAGTATTTT. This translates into CASSNGDTQYF.

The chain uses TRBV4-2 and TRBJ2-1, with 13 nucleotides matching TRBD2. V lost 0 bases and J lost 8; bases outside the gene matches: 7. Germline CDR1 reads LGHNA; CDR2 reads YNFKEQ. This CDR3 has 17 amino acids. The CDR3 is CASSQDTLAGGFDEQFF. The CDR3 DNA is TGTGCCAGCAGCCAAGATACACTAGCGGGAGGGTTCGATGAGCAGTTCTTC.

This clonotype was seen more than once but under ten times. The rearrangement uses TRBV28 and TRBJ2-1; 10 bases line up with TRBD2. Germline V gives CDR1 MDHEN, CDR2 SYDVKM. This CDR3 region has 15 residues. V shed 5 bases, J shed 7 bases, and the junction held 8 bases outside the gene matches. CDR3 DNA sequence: TGTGCCAGCAGTGTCGCTAGCGGGAGTCATAATGAGCAGTTCTTC. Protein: CASSVASGSHNEQFF.

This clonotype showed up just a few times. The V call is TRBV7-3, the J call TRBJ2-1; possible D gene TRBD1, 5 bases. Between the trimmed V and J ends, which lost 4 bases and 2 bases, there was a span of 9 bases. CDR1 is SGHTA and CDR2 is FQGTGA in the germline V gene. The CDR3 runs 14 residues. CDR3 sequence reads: CASSSTTAYNEQFF. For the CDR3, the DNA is TGTGCCAGCAGCTCCACGACAGCCTACAATGAGCAGTTCTTC.

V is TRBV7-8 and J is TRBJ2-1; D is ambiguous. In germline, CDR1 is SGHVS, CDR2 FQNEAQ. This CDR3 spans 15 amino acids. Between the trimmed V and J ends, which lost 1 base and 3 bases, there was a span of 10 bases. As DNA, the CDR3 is TGTGCCAGCAGCTTAGGTAGGGCCGACTACAATGAGCAGTTCTTC. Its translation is CASSLGRADYNEQFF.

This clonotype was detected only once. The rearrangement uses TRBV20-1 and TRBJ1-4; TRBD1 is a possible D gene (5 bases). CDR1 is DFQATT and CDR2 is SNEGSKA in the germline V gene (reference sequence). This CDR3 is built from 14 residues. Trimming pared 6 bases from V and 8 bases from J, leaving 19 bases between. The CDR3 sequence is CSAMTGPGREKLFF. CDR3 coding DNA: TGCAGTGCCATGACGGGACCCGGTCGGGAAAAACTGTTTTTT.

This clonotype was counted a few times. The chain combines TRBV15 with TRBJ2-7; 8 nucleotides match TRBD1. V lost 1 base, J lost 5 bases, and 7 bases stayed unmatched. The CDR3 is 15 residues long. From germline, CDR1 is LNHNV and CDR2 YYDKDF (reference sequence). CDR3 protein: CATSRGDRISNEQYF. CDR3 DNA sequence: TGTGCCACCAGCAGAGGGGACAGGATCAGCAACGAGCAGTACTTC.

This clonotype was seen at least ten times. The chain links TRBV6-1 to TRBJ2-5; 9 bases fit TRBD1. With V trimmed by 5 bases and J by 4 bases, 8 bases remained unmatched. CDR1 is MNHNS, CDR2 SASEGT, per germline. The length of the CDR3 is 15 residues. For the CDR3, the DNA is TGTGCCAGCAGTCATCGGGACAGGGTCAGAGAGACCCAGTACTTC. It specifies CASSHRDRVRETQYF.

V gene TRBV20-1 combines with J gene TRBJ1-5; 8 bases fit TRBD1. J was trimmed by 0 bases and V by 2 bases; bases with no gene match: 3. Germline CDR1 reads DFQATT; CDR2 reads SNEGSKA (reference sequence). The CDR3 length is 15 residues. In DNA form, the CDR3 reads TGCAGTGCTAGAAAAGGGACAGGTAGCAATCAGCCCCAGCATTTT. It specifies CSARKGTGSNQPQHF.

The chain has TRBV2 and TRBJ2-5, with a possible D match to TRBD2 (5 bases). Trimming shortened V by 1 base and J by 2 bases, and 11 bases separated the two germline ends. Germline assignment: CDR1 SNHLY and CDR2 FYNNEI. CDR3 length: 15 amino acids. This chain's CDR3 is CASSEGTGRQETQYF. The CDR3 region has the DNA TGTGCCAGCAGTGAAGGGACTGGCAGACAAGAGACCCAGTACTTC. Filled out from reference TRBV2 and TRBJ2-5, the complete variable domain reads EPEVTQTPSHQVTQMGQEVILRCVPISNHLYFYWYRQILGQKVEFLVSFYNNEISEKSEIFDDQFSVERPDGSNFTLKIRSTKLEDSAMYFCASSEGTGRQETQYFGPGTRLLVL.

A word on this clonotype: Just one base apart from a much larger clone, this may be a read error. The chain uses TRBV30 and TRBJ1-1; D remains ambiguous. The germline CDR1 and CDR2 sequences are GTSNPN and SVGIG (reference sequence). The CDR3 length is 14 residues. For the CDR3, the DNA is TGTGCCTGGAGTGGTCTTACAGAGAACACTGATGCTTTCTTT. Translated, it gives CAWSGLTENTDAFF. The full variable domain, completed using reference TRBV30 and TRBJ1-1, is SQTIHQWPATLVQPVGSPLSLECTVEGTSNPNLYWYRQAAGRGLQLLFYSVGIGQISSEVPQNLSASRPQDRQFILSSKKLLLSDSGFYLCAWSGLTENTDAFFGQGTRLTVV.

The CDR3 protein is CSADRQGTINEQFF. Written as DNA, the CDR3 is TGCAGCGCCGATCGACAGGGGACTATAAATGAGCAGTTCTTC. The gene calls are TRBV29-1 and TRBJ2-1; possibly TRBD1 for D (8 bases). This CDR3 has 14 amino acids. The germline gives CDR1 SQVTM, CDR2 ANQGSEA. Deletions cut 7 bases from V and 7 bases from J, with 20 bases between.

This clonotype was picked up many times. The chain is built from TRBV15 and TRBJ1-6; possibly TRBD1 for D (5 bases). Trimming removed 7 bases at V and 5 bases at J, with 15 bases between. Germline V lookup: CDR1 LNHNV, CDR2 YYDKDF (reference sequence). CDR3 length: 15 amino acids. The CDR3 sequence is CATTTRRDDNSPLHF. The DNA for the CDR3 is TGTGCCACCACCACCCGAAGGGACGATAATTCACCCCTCCACTTT.

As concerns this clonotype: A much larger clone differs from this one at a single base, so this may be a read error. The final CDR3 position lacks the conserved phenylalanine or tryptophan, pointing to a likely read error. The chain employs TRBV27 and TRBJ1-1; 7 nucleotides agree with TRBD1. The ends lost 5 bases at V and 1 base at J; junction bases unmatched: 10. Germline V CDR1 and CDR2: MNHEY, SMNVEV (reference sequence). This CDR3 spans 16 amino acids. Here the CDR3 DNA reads TGTGCCAGCAGTGGGGGGACAGCCTGGACGAACACTGAAGCTTTCCTT. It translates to CASSGGTAWTNTEAFL.